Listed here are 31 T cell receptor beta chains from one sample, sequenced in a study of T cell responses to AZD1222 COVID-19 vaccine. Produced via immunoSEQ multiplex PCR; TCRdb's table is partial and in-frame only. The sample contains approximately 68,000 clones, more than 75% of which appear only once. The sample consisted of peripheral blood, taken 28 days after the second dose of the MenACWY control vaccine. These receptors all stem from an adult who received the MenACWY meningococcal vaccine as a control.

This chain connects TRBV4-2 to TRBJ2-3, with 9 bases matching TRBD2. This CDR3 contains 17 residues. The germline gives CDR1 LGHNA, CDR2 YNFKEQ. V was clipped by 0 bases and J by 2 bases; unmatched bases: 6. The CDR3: CASSQDSSSGNTDTQYF. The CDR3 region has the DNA TGTGCCAGCAGCCAAGATTCGTCTAGCGGGAACACAGATACGCAGTATTTT.

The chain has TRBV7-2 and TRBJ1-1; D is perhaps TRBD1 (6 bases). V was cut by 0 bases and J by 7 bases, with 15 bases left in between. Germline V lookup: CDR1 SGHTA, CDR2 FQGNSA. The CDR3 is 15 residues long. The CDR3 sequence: CASSLAGALIGEAFF. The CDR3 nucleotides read TGTGCCAGCAGCTTAGCGGGGGCGCTGATCGGTGAAGCTTTCTTT. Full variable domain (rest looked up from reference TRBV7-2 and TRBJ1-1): GAGVSQSPSNKVTEKGKDVELRCDPISGHTALYWYRQSLGQGLEFLIYFQGNSAPDKSGLPSDRFSAERTGGSVSTLTIQRTQQEDSAVYLCASSLAGALIGEAFFGQGTRLTVV.

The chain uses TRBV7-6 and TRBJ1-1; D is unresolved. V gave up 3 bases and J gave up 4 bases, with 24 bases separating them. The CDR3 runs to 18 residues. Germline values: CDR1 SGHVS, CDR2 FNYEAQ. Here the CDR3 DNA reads TGTGCCAGCAGCTTCCGAGAATCCCTACAGCCCCGAAGCACTGAAGCTTTCTTT. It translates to CASSFRESLQPRSTEAFF.

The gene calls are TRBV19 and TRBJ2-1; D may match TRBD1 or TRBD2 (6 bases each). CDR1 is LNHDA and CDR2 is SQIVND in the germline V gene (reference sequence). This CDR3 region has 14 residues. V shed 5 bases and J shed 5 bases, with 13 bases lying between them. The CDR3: CASSLWGANNEQFF. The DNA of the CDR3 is TGTGCCAGTAGTCTCTGGGGGGCAAACAATGAGCAGTTCTTC.

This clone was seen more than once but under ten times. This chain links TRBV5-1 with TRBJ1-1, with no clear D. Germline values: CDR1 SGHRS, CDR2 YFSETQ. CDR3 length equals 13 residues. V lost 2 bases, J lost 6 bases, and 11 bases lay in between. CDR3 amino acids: CASSFLGTAEAFF. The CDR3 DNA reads TGCGCCAGCAGCTTCTTGGGTACCGCTGAAGCTTTCTTT.

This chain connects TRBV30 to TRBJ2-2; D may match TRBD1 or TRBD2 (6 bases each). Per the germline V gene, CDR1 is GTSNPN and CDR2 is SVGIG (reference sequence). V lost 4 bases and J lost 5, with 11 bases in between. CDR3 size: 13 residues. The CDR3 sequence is CAWNREVTGELFF. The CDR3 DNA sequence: TGTGCCTGGAACAGGGAGGTGACCGGGGAGCTGTTTTTT.

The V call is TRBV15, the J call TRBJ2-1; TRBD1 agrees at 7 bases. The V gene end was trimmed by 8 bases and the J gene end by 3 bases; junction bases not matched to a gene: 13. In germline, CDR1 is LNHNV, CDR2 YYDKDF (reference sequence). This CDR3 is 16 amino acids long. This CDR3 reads CATEVPLDRYYNEQFF. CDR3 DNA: TGTGCCACCGAGGTTCCCCTGGACAGGTACTACAATGAGCAGTTCTTC.

The CDR3 spells CASSSGQPNQPQHF. In DNA form, the CDR3 reads TGCGCCAGCAGCTCGGGACAGCCCAATCAGCCCCAGCATTTT. The V and J genes are TRBV5-1 and TRBJ1-5; 7 nucleotides agree with TRBD1. The germline CDR1 and CDR2 sequences are SGHRS and YFSETQ. After removal of 3 bases from V and 3 bases from J, the junction contained 3 bases not matched to a gene. This CDR3 has 14 amino acids.

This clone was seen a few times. This CDR3 reads CASSPGEPDTQYF. The CDR3 region has the DNA TGTGCCAGCAGCCCGGGCGAGCCAGATACGCAGTATTTT. This chain connects TRBV7-2 to TRBJ2-3; no firm D call. Trimming pared 5 bases from V and 4 bases from J, leaving 10 bases between. CDR3 size: 13 residues. Germline CDR1 reads SGHTA; CDR2 reads FQGNSA. Based on the CDR3 plus reference TRBV7-2 and TRBJ2-3, the full variable domain is GAGVSQSPSNKVTEKGKDVELRCDPISGHTALYWYRQSLGQGLEFLIYFQGNSAPDKSGLPSDRFSAERTGGSVSTLTIQRTQQEDSAVYLCASSPGEPDTQYFGPGTRLTVL.

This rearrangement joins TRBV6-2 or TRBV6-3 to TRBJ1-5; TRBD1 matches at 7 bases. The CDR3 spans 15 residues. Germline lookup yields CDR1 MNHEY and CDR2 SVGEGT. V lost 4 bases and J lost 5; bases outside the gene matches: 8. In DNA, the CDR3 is TGTGCCAGCAGTTTGCTTGGACAGGAGTATCAGCCCCAGCATTTT. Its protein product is CASSLLGQEYQPQHF.

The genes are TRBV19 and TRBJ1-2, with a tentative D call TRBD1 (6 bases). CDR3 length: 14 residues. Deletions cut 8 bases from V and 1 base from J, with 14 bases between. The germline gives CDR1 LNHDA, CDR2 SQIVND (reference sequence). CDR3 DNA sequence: TGTGCCAGTCGCCCAGGGGCGGATAACTATGGCTACACCTTC. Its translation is CASRPGADNYGYTF.

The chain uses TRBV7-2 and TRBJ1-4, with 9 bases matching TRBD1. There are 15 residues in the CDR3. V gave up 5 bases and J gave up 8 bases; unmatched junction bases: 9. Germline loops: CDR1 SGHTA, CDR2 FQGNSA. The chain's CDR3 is CASSLDRGAREKLFF. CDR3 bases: TGTGCCAGCAGCCTTGACAGGGGGGCAAGGGAAAAACTGTTTTTT.

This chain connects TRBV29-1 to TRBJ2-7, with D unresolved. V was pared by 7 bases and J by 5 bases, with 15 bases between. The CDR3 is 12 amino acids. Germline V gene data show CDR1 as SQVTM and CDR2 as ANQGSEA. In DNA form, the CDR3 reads TGCAGCGCGACGGAAGAACGGCACGAGCAGTACTTC. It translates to CSATEERHEQYF.

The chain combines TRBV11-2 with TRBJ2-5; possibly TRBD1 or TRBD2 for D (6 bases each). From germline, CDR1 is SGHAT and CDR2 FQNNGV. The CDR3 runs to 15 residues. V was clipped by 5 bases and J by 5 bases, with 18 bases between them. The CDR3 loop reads CASSLRGAGGETQYF. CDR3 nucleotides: TGTGCCAGCAGCCTTAGGGGGGCTGGAGGGGAGACCCAGTACTTC.

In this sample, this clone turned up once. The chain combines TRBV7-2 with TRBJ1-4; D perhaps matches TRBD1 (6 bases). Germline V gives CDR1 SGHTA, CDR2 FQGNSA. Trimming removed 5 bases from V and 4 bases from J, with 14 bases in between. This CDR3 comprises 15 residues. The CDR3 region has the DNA TGTGCCAGCAGCCCCGGGACACATAATAATGAAAAACTGTTTTTT. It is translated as CASSPGTHNNEKLFF.

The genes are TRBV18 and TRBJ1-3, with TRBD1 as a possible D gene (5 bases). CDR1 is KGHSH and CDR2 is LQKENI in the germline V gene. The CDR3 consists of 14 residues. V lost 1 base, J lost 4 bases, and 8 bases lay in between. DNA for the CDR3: TGTGCCAGCTCACCACGTCAGGGCGGAAACACCATATATTTT. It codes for CASSPRQGGNTIYF.

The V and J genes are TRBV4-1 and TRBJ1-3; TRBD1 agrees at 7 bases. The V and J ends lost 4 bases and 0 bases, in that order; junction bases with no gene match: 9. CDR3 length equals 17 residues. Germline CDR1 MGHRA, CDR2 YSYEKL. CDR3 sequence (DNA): TGCGCCAGCAGCCCCCGGGACAGTCCTAGCTCTGGAAACACCATATATTTT. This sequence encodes CASSPRDSPSSGNTIYF.

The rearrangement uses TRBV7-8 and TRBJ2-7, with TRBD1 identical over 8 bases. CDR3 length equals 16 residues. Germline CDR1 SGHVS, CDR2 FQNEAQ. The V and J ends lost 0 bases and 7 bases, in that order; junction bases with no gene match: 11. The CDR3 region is CASSLARDRRHLEQYF. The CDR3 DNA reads TGTGCCAGCAGCTTAGCCCGGGACAGGAGACATCTTGAGCAGTACTTC.

The chain's CDR3 is CASSLEGGGTPGTQYF. DNA of the CDR3: TGCGCCAGCAGCCTCGAGGGTGGCGGGACCCCCGGGACCCAGTACTTC. The chain recombines TRBV4-1 with TRBJ2-5, with D possibly matching TRBD2 (6 bases). V lost 4 bases to trimming and J lost 7 bases, with 22 bases between them. The germline gives CDR1 MGHRA, CDR2 YSYEKL. CDR3 length equals 16 residues.

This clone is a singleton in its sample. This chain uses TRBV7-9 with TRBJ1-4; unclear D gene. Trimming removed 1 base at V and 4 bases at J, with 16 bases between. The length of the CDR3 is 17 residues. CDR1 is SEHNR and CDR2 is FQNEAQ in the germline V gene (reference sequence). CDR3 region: CASSLVSRSEGNEKLFF. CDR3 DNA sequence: TGTGCCAGCAGCTTAGTGTCCAGGTCAGAGGGTAATGAAAAACTGTTTTTT.

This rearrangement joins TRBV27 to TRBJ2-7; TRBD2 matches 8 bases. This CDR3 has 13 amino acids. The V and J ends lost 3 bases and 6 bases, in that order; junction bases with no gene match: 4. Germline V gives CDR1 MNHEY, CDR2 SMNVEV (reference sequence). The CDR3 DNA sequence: TGTGCCAGCAGTTTCGGGAGGGTCGGCGAGCAGTACTTC. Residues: CASSFGRVGEQYF.

CDR3 DNA sequence: TGCGCCAGCACCCCGGGACAAACTAACTATGGCTACACCTTC. Translating it yields CASTPGQTNYGYTF. The chain carries TRBV23-1 and TRBJ1-2; weak D call: TRBD1 (6 bases). TRBV23-1 is an open reading frame whose function is uncertain. This CDR3 comprises 14 residues. V was shortened by 7 bases and J by 0 bases, with 12 bases between the two germline ends.

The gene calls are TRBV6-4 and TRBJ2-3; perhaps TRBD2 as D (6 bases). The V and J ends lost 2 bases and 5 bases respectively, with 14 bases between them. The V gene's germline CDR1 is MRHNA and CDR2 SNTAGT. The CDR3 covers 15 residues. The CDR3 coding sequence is TGTGCCAGCAGTGACACTGGGGGGTCGGGAGATACGCAGTATTTT. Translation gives CASSDTGGSGDTQYF.

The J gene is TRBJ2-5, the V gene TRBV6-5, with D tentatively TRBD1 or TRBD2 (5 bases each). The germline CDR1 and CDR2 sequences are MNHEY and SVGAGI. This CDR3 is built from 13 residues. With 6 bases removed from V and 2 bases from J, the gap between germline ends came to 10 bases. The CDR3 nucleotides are TGTGCCAGCAGCATGAGGGGACAAGAGACCCAGTACTTC. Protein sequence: CASSMRGQETQYF.

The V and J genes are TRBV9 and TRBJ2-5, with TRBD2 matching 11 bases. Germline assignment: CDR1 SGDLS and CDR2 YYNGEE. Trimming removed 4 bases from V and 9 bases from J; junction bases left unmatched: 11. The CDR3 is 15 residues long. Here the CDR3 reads CASSPVSGGAGAQYF. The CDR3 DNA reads TGTGCCAGCAGCCCCGTTAGCGGGGGGGCCGGGGCCCAGTACTTC.

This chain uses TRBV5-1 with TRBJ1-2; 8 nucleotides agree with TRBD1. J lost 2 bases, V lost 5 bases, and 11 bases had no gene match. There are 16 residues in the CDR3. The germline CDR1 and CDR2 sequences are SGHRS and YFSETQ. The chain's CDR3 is CASSSGGAESNYGYTF. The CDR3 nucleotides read TGCGCCAGCAGTTCAGGGGGCGCGGAGTCAAACTATGGCTACACCTTC. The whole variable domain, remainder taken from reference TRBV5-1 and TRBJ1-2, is KAGVTQTPRYLIKTRGQQVTLSCSPISGHRSVSWYQQTPGQGLQFLFEYFSETQRNKGNFPGRFSGRQFSNSRSEMNVSTLELGDSALYLCASSSGGAESNYGYTFGSGTRLTVV.

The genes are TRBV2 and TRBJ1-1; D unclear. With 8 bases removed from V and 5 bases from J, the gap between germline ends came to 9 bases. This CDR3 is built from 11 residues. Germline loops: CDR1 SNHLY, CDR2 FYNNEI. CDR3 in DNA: TGTGCCAGCTTTGTGGGGACTGAAGCTTTCTTT. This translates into CASFVGTEAFF.

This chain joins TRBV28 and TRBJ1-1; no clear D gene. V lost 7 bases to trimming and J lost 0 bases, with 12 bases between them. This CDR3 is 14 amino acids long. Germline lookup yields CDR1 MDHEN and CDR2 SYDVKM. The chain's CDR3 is CASTLRRMNTEAFF. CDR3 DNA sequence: TGTGCCAGCACCCTTAGGCGGATGAACACTGAAGCTTTCTTT.

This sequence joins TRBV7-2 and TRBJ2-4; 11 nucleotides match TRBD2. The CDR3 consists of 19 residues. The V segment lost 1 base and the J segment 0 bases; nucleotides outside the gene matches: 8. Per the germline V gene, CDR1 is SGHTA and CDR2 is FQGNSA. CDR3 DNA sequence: TGTGCCAGCAGCTTAGAAGGTCTAGCGGGAGGCGTAGCCAAAAACATTCAGTACTTC. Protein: CASSLEGLAGGVAKNIQYF. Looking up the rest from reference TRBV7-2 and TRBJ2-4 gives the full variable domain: GAGVSQSPSNKVTEKGKDVELRCDPISGHTALYWYRQSLGQGLEFLIYFQGNSAPDKSGLPSDRFSAERTGGSVSTLTIQRTQQEDSAVYLCASSLEGLAGGVAKNIQYFGAGTRLSVL.

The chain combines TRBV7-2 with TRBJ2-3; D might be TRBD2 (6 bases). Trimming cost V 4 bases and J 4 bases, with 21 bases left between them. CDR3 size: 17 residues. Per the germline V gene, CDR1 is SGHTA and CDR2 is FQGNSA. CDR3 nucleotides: TGTGCCAGCAGCTCCCCGGCTGGGACTCCGGGAGCAGATACGCAGTATTTT. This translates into CASSSPAGTPGADTQYF.

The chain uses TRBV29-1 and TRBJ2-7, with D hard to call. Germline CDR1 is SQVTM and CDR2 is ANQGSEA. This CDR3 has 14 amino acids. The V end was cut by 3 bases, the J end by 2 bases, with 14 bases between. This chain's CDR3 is CSVERSGLPYEQYF. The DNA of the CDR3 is TGCAGCGTTGAGCGGTCGGGCCTACCCTACGAGCAGTACTTC.